The 24 T cell receptor beta chains reported below all come from one sample, sequenced in a study of cytomegalovirus exposure and HLA in healthy donors. With 60 Vbeta and 13 Jbeta primers, the PCR was carried out. Profiling relied on immunoSEQ multiplex PCR, and the TCRdb table lists in-frame clones only, not all of them. The sample holds some 110,000 clones. Material for sequencing was PBMCs. The receptors were sampled from a man aged 18 to 35 in good health and CMV-seronegative.

The chain joins TRBV5-4 to TRBJ1-6; 8 nucleotides agree with TRBD1. The CDR3 covers 20 residues. The junction had 12 bases not matched to a gene; V was cut back by 0 bases and J by 1 base. Germline V CDR1 and CDR2: SGHNT, YYREEE (reference sequence). This CDR3 is CASSLALTGGKRSYNSPLHF. CDR3 nucleotides: TGTGCCAGCAGCTTGGCACTTACAGGGGGGAAGAGGTCCTATAATTCACCCCTCCACTTT.

The genes are TRBV25-1 and TRBJ1-2; D may be TRBD1 (5 bases). The CDR3 is 14 residues long. V was trimmed by 3 bases and J by 7 bases, leaving 15 bases between them. Germline V CDR1 and CDR2: MGHDK, SYGVNS. The CDR3 sequence is CASSDGGLGTGYTF. The CDR3 DNA reads TGTGCCAGCAGTGATGGGGGACTCGGTACTGGCTACACCTTC.

V gene TRBV6-6 combines with J gene TRBJ1-1; no definite D call. V gave up 8 bases and J gave up 2 bases, with 6 bases separating them. The CDR3 totals 11 residues. CDR1 is MNHNY and CDR2 is SVGAGI in the germline V gene (reference sequence). CDR3 sequence: CASLLNTEAFF. The CDR3 nucleotides read TGTGCCAGCCTCCTTAACACTGAAGCTTTCTTT.

The gene calls are TRBV4-1 and TRBJ1-6; D is unclear. Per germline, CDR1 MGHRA and CDR2 YSYEKL. V dropped 1 base and J dropped 3 bases, with 10 bases sitting between them. The CDR3 totals 16 residues. CDR3 nucleotides: TGCGCCAGCAGCCAAGGAGCGGTGCTCTATAATTCACCCCTCCACTTT. This encodes CASSQGAVLYNSPLHF.

The genes are TRBV4-1 and TRBJ2-7, with 7 bases aligning to TRBD1. Germline V CDR1 and CDR2: MGHRA, YSYEKL. This CDR3 has 15 residues. The junction had 8 bases not matched to a gene; V was cut back by 4 bases and J by 2 bases. The CDR3 sequence: CASSLRGTGPYEQYF. CDR3 coding DNA: TGCGCCAGCAGCCTCAGGGGGACGGGTCCCTACGAGCAGTACTTC.

The CDR3 region has the DNA TGCGCCAGCAGCCCTAGCGGGGGCGCAATAGAAAAACTGTTTTTT. It encodes CASSPSGGAIEKLFF. This sequence joins TRBV5-1 and TRBJ1-4; possibly TRBD1 for D (6 bases). The CDR3 covers 15 residues. V lost 4 bases, J lost 8 bases, and 18 bases lay in between. Germline V gene sequence: CDR1 SGHRS, CDR2 YFSETQ.

The CDR3 spells CASSPTGVYGYTF. DNA for the CDR3: TGTGCCAGCAGCCCAACCGGGGTCTATGGCTACACCTTC. This chain joins TRBV9 and TRBJ1-2; D remains unclear. Germline V gives CDR1 SGDLS, CDR2 YYNGEE. The CDR3 spans 13 residues. V lost 4 bases and J 4 bases, leaving 11 bases between the germline ends.

The chain combines TRBV11-2 with TRBJ2-1; unclear D gene. Germline assignment: CDR1 SGHAT and CDR2 FQNNGV. With 5 bases removed from V and 0 bases from J, the gap between germline ends came to 5 bases. The CDR3 loop spans 13 amino acids. CDR3 protein: CASSPNSYNEQFF. Here the CDR3 DNA reads TGTGCCAGCAGCCCAAACTCCTACAATGAGCAGTTCTTC.

V usage is TRBV7-9 and J usage is TRBJ2-1, with 11 bases matching TRBD2. V shed 4 bases, J shed 12 bases, and the junction held 8 bases outside the gene matches. Germline CDR1 is SEHNR and CDR2 is FQNEAQ (reference sequence). This CDR3 contains 14 residues. The CDR3 loop reads CASSSGLAVSGQFF. In nucleotides, the CDR3 is TGTGCCAGCAGCTCGGGACTAGCGGTGTCGGGGCAGTTCTTC.

V gene TRBV10-3 combines with J gene TRBJ1-1; no definite D call. Germline loops: CDR1 ENHRY, CDR2 SYGVKD. The germline V and J ends were trimmed by 2 bases and 1 base, with 8 bases remaining between them. The CDR3 is made up of 14 amino acids. This CDR3 is CAISEARSNTEAFF. CDR3 sequence (DNA): TGTGCCATCAGTGAGGCCAGGTCGAACACTGAAGCTTTCTTT.

The chain employs TRBV9 and TRBJ2-1; possibly TRBD1 for D (6 bases). The CDR3 totals 14 residues. Germline V lookup: CDR1 SGDLS, CDR2 YYNGEE. Trimming pared 2 bases from V and 9 bases from J, leaving 15 bases between. CDR3 protein: CASSVSDSPFEQFF. For the CDR3, the DNA is TGTGCCAGCAGCGTTTCGGACAGTCCCTTTGAGCAGTTCTTC. Combining the CDR3 with reference TRBV9 and TRBJ2-1 gives the whole variable domain DSGVTQTPKHLITATGQRVTLRCSPRSGDLSVYWYQQSLDQGLQFLIQYYNGEERAKGNILERFSAQQFPDLHSELNLSSLELGDSALYFCASSVSDSPFEQFFGPGTRLTVL.

The rearrangement uses TRBV14 and TRBJ1-5; no definite D call. Trimming removed 3 bases at V and 4 bases at J, with 7 bases between. The length of the CDR3 is 13 residues. Germline V gene lookup returns CDR1 SGHDN and CDR2 FVKESK. CDR3 sequence: CASSQSLNQPQHF. The CDR3 region has the DNA TGTGCCAGCAGCCAGTCCTTGAATCAGCCCCAGCATTTT.

This rearrangement joins TRBV11-2 to TRBJ1-5; maybe TRBD1 (5 bases). Germline CDR1 and CDR2: SGHAT and FQNNGV. This CDR3 contains 18 residues. V lost 4 bases, J lost 2 bases, and 21 bases lay in between. The CDR3 reads CASSSLAPQGDGNQPQHF. DNA for the CDR3: TGTGCCAGCAGCTCGCTGGCCCCTCAGGGCGATGGCAATCAGCCCCAGCATTTT.

This sequence joins TRBV5-1 and TRBJ2-7; D is possibly TRBD2 (5 bases). V lost 0 bases and J lost 1, with 11 bases in between. This CDR3 comprises 15 residues. CDR1 is SGHRS and CDR2 is YFSETQ in the germline V gene. The CDR3 DNA reads as TGCGCCAGCAGCTTGGTCCCGGGAAGTTCCTACGAGCAGTACTTC. It yields the protein CASSLVPGSSYEQYF.

The chain links TRBV30 to TRBJ2-3; 9 bases map to TRBD1. There are 14 residues in the CDR3. The V segment lost 4 bases and the J segment 5 bases; nucleotides outside the gene matches: 7. Germline assignment: CDR1 GTSNPN and CDR2 SVGIG (reference sequence). The CDR3 here is CAWNRDRVQDTQYF. In DNA, the CDR3 is TGTGCCTGGAACCGGGACAGGGTGCAAGATACGCAGTATTTT.

The CDR3 DNA is TGTGCCACCAGGGCCCGCACTGAAGCTTTCTTT. Its protein is CATRARTEAFF. The rearrangement uses TRBV6-5 and TRBJ1-1, with a weak D call TRBD1 (5 bases). V was clipped by 10 bases and J by 4 bases, with 10 bases between them. CDR1 and CDR2 (germline): MNHEY, SVGAGI. This CDR3 region has 11 residues.

The rearrangement links TRBV28 to TRBJ1-1; maybe TRBD1 (6 bases). The CDR3 totals 13 residues. Trimming shortened V by 9 bases and J by 4 bases, and 15 bases separated the two germline ends. Per germline, CDR1 MDHEN and CDR2 SYDVKM. The chain's CDR3 is CASIGGGSTEAFF. CDR3 in DNA: TGTGCCAGTATAGGGGGAGGGAGCACTGAAGCTTTCTTT. Full variable domain (remainder filled in from reference TRBV28 and TRBJ1-1): DVKVTQSSRYLVKRTGEKVFLECVQDMDHENMFWYRQDPGLGLRLIYFSYDVKMKEKGDIPEGYSVSREKKERFSLILESASTNQTSMYLCASIGGGSTEAFFGQGTRLTVV.

The rearrangement uses TRBV30 and TRBJ1-1; D is perhaps TRBD1 (5 bases). The CDR3 extends over 15 amino acids. V was clipped by 5 bases and J by 1 base, with 17 bases between them. CDR1 GTSNPN and CDR2 SVGIG come from the germline V gene (reference sequence). The DNA for the CDR3 is TGTGCCTGGGGGGGAGGAGCAGGACGGAACACTGAAGCTTTCTTT. Translation gives CAWGGGAGRNTEAFF.

The J gene is TRBJ2-7, the V gene TRBV5-6; maybe TRBD1 (5 bases). Trimming took 4 bases from V and 3 from J, leaving 11 bases between them. Germline CDR1 reads SGHDT; CDR2 reads YYEEEE. There are 13 residues in the CDR3. This CDR3 reads CASSQGVVYEQYF. Here the CDR3 DNA reads TGTGCCAGCAGCCAAGGGGTCGTCTACGAGCAGTACTTC.

The chain has TRBV4-1 and TRBJ2-7; 9 nucleotides line up with TRBD2. From germline, CDR1 is MGHRA and CDR2 YSYEKL. The CDR3 has 15 residues. After removal of 1 base from V and 7 bases from J, the junction contained 8 bases not matched to a gene. The CDR3 DNA follows: TGCGCCAGCAGCCAAGCGGCTAGCGGGACTGGGGAGCAGTACTTC. Translated: CASSQAASGTGEQYF.

This sequence joins TRBV30 and TRBJ2-7; 13 bases align to TRBD2. Per germline, CDR1 GTSNPN and CDR2 SVGIG (reference sequence). V was pared by 3 bases and J by 7 bases, with 3 bases of the junction left unmatched. CDR3 length: 13 amino acids. The CDR3 coding sequence is TGTGCCTGGAGACTAGCGGGAGGGTTGGAGCAGTACTTC. Its translation is CAWRLAGGLEQYF. Full variable domain (missing parts from reference TRBV30 and TRBJ2-7): SQTIHQWPATLVQPVGSPLSLECTVEGTSNPNLYWYRQAAGRGLQLLFYSVGIGQISSEVPQNLSASRPQDRQFILSSKKLLLSDSGFYLCAWRLAGGLEQYFGPGTRLTVT.

The genes are TRBV19 and TRBJ2-1; TRBD2 matches at 10 bases. V was clipped by 2 bases and J by 7 bases; unmatched bases: 2. Germline V gives CDR1 LNHDA, CDR2 SQIVND (reference sequence). The CDR3 is made up of 14 amino acids. The CDR3 DNA reads as TGTGCCAGTAGTATAAGGGGACTAGCGAATGAGCAGTTCTTC. The encoded protein is CASSIRGLANEQFF.

The genes are TRBV14 and TRBJ2-7, with TRBD2 matching 8 bases. The V gene's germline CDR1 is SGHDN and CDR2 FVKESK. V was pared by 6 bases and J by 4 bases, with 11 bases of the junction left unmatched. This CDR3 has 15 amino acids. CDR3 in DNA: TGTGCCAGCAGTCAAAGCCCGTCTAGCGGGTACGAGCAGTACTTC. Protein sequence: CASSQSPSSGYEQYF. Together with reference TRBV14 and TRBJ2-7, the CDR3 gives the full variable domain: EAGVTQFPSHSVIEKGQTVTLRCDPISGHDNLYWYRRVMGKEIKFLLHFVKESKQDESGMPNNRFLAERTGGTYSTLKVQPAELEDSGVYFCASSQSPSSGYEQYFGPGTRLTVT.

V and J are TRBV6-1 and TRBJ1-1; TRBD1 matches at 7 bases. Germline V lookup: CDR1 MNHNS, CDR2 SASEGT. V was pared by 3 bases and J by 1 base, with 8 bases of the junction left unmatched. The CDR3 sequence is 16 residues long. In nucleotides, the CDR3 is TGTGCCAGCAGTGAGAACAGGGGTACCCGGAACACTGAAGCTTTCTTT. Translating it yields CASSENRGTRNTEAFF.